This T cell receptor (beta chain) was identified in a study of blood T cell repertoires in COVID-19 (dated by TCRdb to about 2020). For the wider study: The collaborator samples originated in the United States, Italy and Spain and spanned the acute and convalescent phases of COVID-19. The repertoires were made available in a free public database intended to serve as a resource for research on the immune response to SARS-CoV-2. The prospective study material was composed of cDNA or gDNA derived from T cells, B-cell-depleted T cells, or PBMCs. The samples were drawn from the first 160 participants of the ongoing ImmuneRACE study and from roughly 1,300 subjects provided by 6 global collaborators. Nearly every sample came with metadata listing a de-identified subject ID, COVID-19 status, age in years and sex. Where available, HLA class I and class II types were taken from metadata supplied by the sample provider and were not determined by assay-based typing. Deeply sampled blood TCRbeta repertoires from subjects exposed to, actively infected with, or recovered from COVID-19 were included in the dataset. Summary of the overall study and its limitations: How much clinical and demographic metadata was included differed by source and by participant, and the metadata was provided uncurated.

TCRbeta CDR3 regions were amplified from genomic DNA by means of the immunoSEQ Assay, a bias-controlled multiplex PCR. Per the original workflow: The number of nucleated cells in each sample was estimated by amplification of reference gene primers within the assay. Sequence reads were collapsed and filtered to measure the absolute abundance of every unique TCRbeta CDR3 rearrangement. For each sample, productive Simpson clonality was calculated as the square root of Simpson's diversity index over productive rearrangements. The table comes from immuneACCESS by way of TCRdb, which keeps in-frame sequences with V and J called. Part of the clones is missing from these tables; in studies checked, under half for an unresolved V gene and the rest for unknown reasons. For V, J and clone size, that table is used; D and trimming come from the DNA. This sample is represented by 180,000 or so clones; 86% of them were singletons. About 0.98% of the sample belongs to the ten largest clones.

This clone was counted between two and nine times. No antigen is known for it. No base quality values were provided; no much bigger clone lies one nucleotide off. Collaborating institutions collected whole blood in K2EDTA tubes following their own protocols. For TCRbeta analysis, collaborator samples were shipped as frozen whole blood, as isolated PBMCs, or as DNA extracted from either sample type. CDR1 and CDR2 were assigned from the germline V gene (reference sequence) as LNHDA and SQIVND. The CDR3, cysteine through phenylalanine, is 15 amino acids long. The DNA shown is the 45-base CDR3, in frame from base 1. V trim: 6 bases; J trim: 0 bases; unmatched bases: 3.

Input material: peripheral blood. The chain joins TRBV19 to TRBJ1-4, with 8 bases in between that match TRBD1. The TCR originated in a man younger than 35 with acute or convalescent COVID-19. The nucleotides are TGTGCCAGTAGGCGGACAGGGACAACTAATGAAAAACTGTTTTTT. This yields the protein CASRRTGTTNEKLFF.